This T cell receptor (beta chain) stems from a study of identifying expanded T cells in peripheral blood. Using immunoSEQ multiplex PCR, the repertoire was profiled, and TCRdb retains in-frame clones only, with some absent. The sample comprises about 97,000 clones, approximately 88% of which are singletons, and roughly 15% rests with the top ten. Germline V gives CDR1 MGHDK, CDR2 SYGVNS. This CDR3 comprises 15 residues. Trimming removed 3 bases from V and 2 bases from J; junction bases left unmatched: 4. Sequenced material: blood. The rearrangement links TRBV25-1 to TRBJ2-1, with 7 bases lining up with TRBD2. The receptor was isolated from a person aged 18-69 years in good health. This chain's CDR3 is CASSEGGSAYNEQFF. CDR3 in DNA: TGTGCCAGCAGTGAGGGGGGGAGTGCCTACAATGAGCAGTTCTTC.